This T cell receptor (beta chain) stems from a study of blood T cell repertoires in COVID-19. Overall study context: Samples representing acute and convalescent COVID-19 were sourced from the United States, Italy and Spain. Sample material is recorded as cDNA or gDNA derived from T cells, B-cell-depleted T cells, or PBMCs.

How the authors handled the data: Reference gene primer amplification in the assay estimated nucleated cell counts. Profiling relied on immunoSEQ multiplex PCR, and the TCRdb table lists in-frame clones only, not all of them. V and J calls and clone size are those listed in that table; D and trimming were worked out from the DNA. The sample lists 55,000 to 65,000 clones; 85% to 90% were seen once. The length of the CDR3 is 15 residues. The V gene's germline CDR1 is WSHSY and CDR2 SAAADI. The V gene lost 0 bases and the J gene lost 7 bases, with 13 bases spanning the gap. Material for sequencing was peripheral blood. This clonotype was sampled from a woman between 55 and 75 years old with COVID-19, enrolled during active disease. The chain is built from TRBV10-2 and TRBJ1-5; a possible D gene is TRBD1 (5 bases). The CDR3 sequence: CASSESGFGGQPQHF. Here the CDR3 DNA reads TGCGCCAGCAGTGAGTCGGGGTTCGGGGGGCAGCCCCAGCATTTT.